The T cell receptor (beta chain) described here comes from a study of blood T cell repertoires in COVID-19. As for the study in general: Acute and convalescent COVID-19 specimens originated in the United States, Italy and Spain. In each case, the material was cDNA or gDNA derived from T cells, B-cell-depleted T cells, or PBMCs.

With 7 bases removed from V and 6 bases from J, the gap between germline ends came to 25 bases. CDR1 is MDHEN, CDR2 SYDVKM, per germline. The CDR3 extends over 16 amino acids. In terms of age and location, participants ranged from roughly 18 to 100 years and lived in 24 US areas. Clinical history as reported by participants underpinned cohort assignment. Using immunoSEQ multiplex PCR, the repertoire was profiled, and TCRdb retains in-frame clones only, with some absent. The table lists fewer than 200,000 clones, around 82% of them singletons. This clone appeared once. The clonotype was recovered from a woman between 50 and 59 years old in a cohort exposed to, infected with or recovered from COVID-19 (not recorded which). Sequencing input: PBMCs or T cells enriched from blood (not recorded which). V is TRBV28 and J is TRBJ2-7; a possible D gene is TRBD2 (6 bases). CDR3 DNA: TGTGCCAGCACCCAACCTAGCGTTACTTCCCTACGCGAGCAGTACTTC. It yields the protein CASTQPSVTSLREQYF.